Given below is one T cell receptor (beta chain) in context. What it recognizes is unknown. The germline V gene encodes CDR1 SQVTM and CDR2 ANQGSEA. The V and J ends lost 3 bases and 2 bases respectively, with 14 bases between them. The CDR3 runs 14 residues. The study used healthy donors as controls matched for age and sex. This entry is derived from a study of CD8 T cells in Susac syndrome. General study findings and limits: The number of individuals included in the study's TCR sequencing and HLA analysis was acknowledged as relatively small.

Random hexamers were used to reverse transcribe an amount of about 0.45 to 1 ug RNA. Amplification of the TCR beta CDR3 was carried out by immunoSEQ multiplex PCR, which spanned a total of 54 Vbeta and 13 Jbeta segments. TCRdb analysed the immunoSEQ multiplex PCR reads with MiXCR anew, one entry per CDR3 protein. The table has 69,000 or so distinct CDR3 sequences, over 90% seen once; the top ten hold over 0.2%. The rearrangement joins TRBV29-1 to TRBJ2-7, with a possible D match to TRBD1 (6 bases). The material sequenced was CD8+ T cells from PBMCs. This TCR was recovered from a human donor in good health. CDR3 amino acids: CSVELHGGTYEQYF. In DNA form, the CDR3 reads TGCAGCGTTGAGCTACATGGGGGCACCTACGAGCAGTACTTC.